Shown below are 25 T cell receptor beta chains from a single sample sequenced in a study of tumor-infiltrating lymphocytes in oesophageal squamous cell carcinoma. Each CDR3 protein is one row after TCRdb ran MiXCR on the PCR reads. The table has approximately 10,000 distinct CDR3 sequences, 52% seen once. The specimen was esophageal tumor tissue. These receptor sequences come from a female donor with esophageal squamous cell carcinoma.

At least ten counts were recorded for this clonotype. The V call is TRBV6-1, the J call TRBJ1-1; D is possibly TRBD1 (5 bases). CDR1 MNHNS and CDR2 SASEGT come from the germline V gene. V lost 4 bases and J lost 2, with 8 bases in between. This CDR3 spans 13 amino acids. The CDR3 DNA is TGTGCCAGCAGTGTACGGGGCAACACTGAAGCTTTCTTT. It encodes CASSVRGNTEAFF.

This clonotype was picked up many times. A much larger clone differs from this one at a single base, so this may be a read error. The chain carries TRBV7-2 and TRBJ2-1; D might be TRBD1 or TRBD2, each matching 6 bases. V gave up 1 base and J gave up 10 bases, with 14 bases separating them. Germline CDR1 SGHTA, CDR2 FQGNSA. The CDR3 totals 14 residues. DNA for the CDR3: TGTGCCAGCAGCTTAGTGGGGGGCTCTTACGAGCAGTTCTTC. Protein product: CASSLVGGSYEQFF.

The V gene is TRBV7-9, the J gene TRBJ1-1; D might be TRBD1 (5 bases). The CDR3 runs 14 residues. Germline CDR1 reads SEHNR; CDR2 reads FQNEAQ (reference sequence). The V and J ends lost 3 bases and 4 bases respectively, with 12 bases between them. The CDR3 nucleotides read TGTGCCAGCAGCTTCAACTGGGGGGGCACTGAAGCTTTCTTT. As protein: CASSFNWGGTEAFF.

The chain employs TRBV7-6 and TRBJ1-1, with 10 bases identical to TRBD2. The last part of the DNA fits TRBJ2-2 better; the J call may be wrong. The CDR3 loop spans 17 amino acids. CDR1 SGHVS and CDR2 FNYEAQ come from the germline V gene. CDR3 DNA: TGTGCCAGCAGCTTAGAGCCTAGCGGGGGGAACACCGGGGAGCTGTTTTTT. Its protein product is CASSLEPSGGNTGELFF.

This clonotype was counted ten times or more. Since no conserved phenylalanine or tryptophan closes the CDR3, a read error is the likely cause. Because the CDR3's place on the DNA is in doubt, the DNA is left out and the CDR3 is given as listed by TCRdb. The chain employs TRBV7-9 and TRBJ2-1. The CDR3 is 8 amino acids long, termini counted. CDR1 is SEHNR and CDR2 is FQNEAQ in the germline V gene (reference sequence). The CDR3 sequence is CASSLATG.

This clonotype was picked up one time. The rearrangement links TRBV7-2 to TRBJ2-4; D might be TRBD1 (6 bases). The J call may be mistaken, given a closer DNA end match to TRBJ2-5. This CDR3 is 14 amino acids long. Germline-derived CDR1 and CDR2 are SGHTA and FQGNSA. The CDR3 DNA is TGTGCCAGCAGCAGTGGACAGCGACAAGAGACCCAGTACTTC. Amino acids: CASSSGQRQETQYF.

The sample holds many counts of this clonotype. The gene calls are TRBV10-1 and TRBJ2-1; TRBD2 aligns across 7 bases. J lost 0 bases, V lost 9 bases, and 5 bases had no gene match. This CDR3 spans 14 amino acids. From germline, CDR1 is WNHNN and CDR2 SYGVQD (reference sequence). The DNA of the CDR3 is TGCGCCAGTTGCGGGAGCAGCTCCTACAATGAGCAGTTCTTC. As protein: CASCGSSSYNEQFF.

This clonotype was seen more than once but under ten times. Since a much larger clone is just one base distant, this may be a read error. J is TRBJ2-5 and V is TRBV6-1; D is undetermined. The CDR3 contains 12 residues. Germline V CDR1 and CDR2: MNHNS, SASEGT. The V and J ends lost 2 bases and 11 bases respectively, with 12 bases between them. The CDR3 region has the DNA TGTGCCAGCAGTGAAATTTACAATGAGCAGTACTTC. Translation: CASSEIYNEQYF.

This clonotype has more than one count but fewer than ten. A much larger clone sits a single nucleotide away, making a read error possible. The chain has TRBV10-3 and TRBJ2-7; 8 nucleotides align to TRBD2. This CDR3 is 15 amino acids long. V dropped 6 bases and J dropped 7; count of bases not matched to a gene: 14. Germline V lookup: CDR1 ENHRY, CDR2 SYGVKD. The CDR3 loop reads CAIRRPGGEDNEQYF. In DNA form, the CDR3 reads TGTGCCATCAGGAGACCGGGAGGGGAAGACAATGAGCAGTACTTC.

J is TRBJ1-1 and V is TRBV6-6; no clear D gene. V was clipped by 0 bases and J by 0 bases, with 2 bases between them. The CDR3 length is 13 residues. Germline V gene lookup returns CDR1 MNHNY and CDR2 SVGAGI (reference sequence). CDR3: CASSYSVNTEAFF. The CDR3 DNA is TGTGCCAGCAGTTACTCCGTGAACACTGAAGCTTTCTTT.

The rearrangement joins TRBV27 to TRBJ1-1, with unresolved D. Trimming stripped 2 bases from V and 0 bases from J, with 7 bases between. The germline CDR1 and CDR2 sequences are MNHEY and SMNVEV (reference sequence). CDR3 length: 14 amino acids. The CDR3 protein is CASSLRPVNTEAFF. CDR3 DNA: TGTGCCAGCAGTTTAAGACCAGTGAACACTGAAGCTTTCTTT.

This clonotype appeared once. This sequence may be a read error, since a much larger clone differs from it by one base. This chain uses TRBV19 with TRBJ1-6, with D hard to call. The DNA end is more similar to TRBJ1-1, so the J call may be wrong. The V gene's germline CDR1 is LNHDA and CDR2 SQIVND (reference sequence). The CDR3 loop spans 15 amino acids. The CDR3 protein is CASSIVGSGNNEAFF. The CDR3 coding sequence is TGTGCCAGTAGTATAGTCGGCAGTGGCAACAATGAAGCTTTCTTT.

The chain combines TRBV7-8 with TRBJ2-3, with a weak D call TRBD1 (5 bases). The J call may be mistaken, given a closer DNA end match to TRBJ1-1. The length of the CDR3 is 15 residues. Germline loops: CDR1 SGHVS, CDR2 FQNEAQ. CDR3: CASSPFQGSGTEAFF. In nucleotides, the CDR3 is TGTGCCAGCAGCCCATTCCAGGGTAGTGGAACTGAAGCTTTCTTT.

This chain connects TRBV29-1 to TRBJ1-1, with TRBD1 identical over 8 bases. Trimming removed 7 bases from V and 4 bases from J; junction bases left unmatched: 8. CDR3 length: 13 amino acids. The germline CDR1 and CDR2 sequences are SQVTM and ANQGSEA. For the CDR3, the DNA is TGCAGCGCAGGACAGGGACGGACCACTGAAGCTTTCTTT. It specifies CSAGQGRTTEAFF.

The gene calls are TRBV12-3 or TRBV12-4 and TRBJ2-1; 10 nucleotides agree with TRBD1. The J call may not be correct, given that the DNA end is closer to TRBJ1-2. The length of the CDR3 is 14 residues. The CDR3 nucleotides are TGTGCCAGCAGTTTGACAGGGGGCTCTTTTGGCTACACCTTC. Protein product: CASSLTGGSFGYTF.

The chain is built from TRBV7-9 and TRBJ2-4, with 9 positions matching TRBD1. The J call may be mistaken, given a closer DNA end match to TRBJ2-1. This CDR3 is 14 amino acids long. Germline CDR1 is SEHNR and CDR2 is FQNEAQ (reference sequence). The CDR3 reads CASSLGTGIHEQFF. DNA for the CDR3: TGTGCCAGCAGCTTGGGGACAGGGATCCATGAGCAGTTCTTC.

There are many counts of this clonotype. The chain recombines TRBV10-2 with TRBJ2-1; TRBD2 agrees at 9 bases. The V gene end was trimmed by 0 bases and the J gene end by 9 bases; junction bases not matched to a gene: 9. The CDR3 contains 16 residues. Germline lookup yields CDR1 WSHSY and CDR2 SAAADI. The CDR3 loop reads CASSESRLAGLGEQFF. For the CDR3, the DNA is TGCGCCAGCAGTGAGTCGAGGCTAGCGGGGCTGGGTGAGCAGTTCTTC.

As concerns this clonotype: This is likely a read error, given that the CDR3 carries no conserved phenylalanine or tryptophan at its end. The DNA is left out, because the CDR3 cannot be placed on it with certainty; the CDR3 is given as TCRdb lists it. The CDR3 reads CASGLLGDGQ. The V gene is TRBV12-5, the J gene TRBJ2-6; TRBD1 reflects the table's D call only, with no check against the DNA. The CDR3 is 10 amino acids long, termini counted. Germline loops: CDR1 LGHNT, CDR2 FRNRAP.

The chain employs TRBV9 and TRBJ2-3; no reliable D call. The V end lost 0 bases, the J end lost 6 bases, and 11 bases lay between the germline ends. Germline-derived CDR1 and CDR2 are SGDLS and YYNGEE. The CDR3 spans 14 residues. The CDR3 protein is CASSVGALFDTQYF. The CDR3 DNA is TGTGCCAGCAGCGTAGGCGCTCTATTTGATACGCAGTATTTT.

This clonotype rates as medium-sized. The rearrangement uses TRBV6-6 and TRBJ1-1; 7 positions match TRBD1. The junction had 4 bases not matched to a gene; V was cut back by 2 bases and J by 1 base. CDR1 MNHNY and CDR2 SVGAGI come from the germline V gene (reference sequence). The CDR3 is 15 amino acids. The CDR3 spells CASSYEYRGNTEAFF. DNA of the CDR3: TGTGCCAGCAGTTACGAGTACAGGGGGAACACTGAAGCTTTCTTT.

The chain combines TRBV7-2 with TRBJ2-5; D perhaps matches TRBD1 (5 bases). V lost 4 bases, J lost 2 bases, and 11 bases lay in between. The CDR3 extends over 14 amino acids. CDR1 is SGHTA and CDR2 is FQGNSA in the germline V gene. For the CDR3, the DNA is TGTGCCAGCAGCTGGGGCTTACCTCAAGAGACCCAGTACTTC. Translating gives CASSWGLPQETQYF.

The chain has TRBV7-6 and TRBJ2-5; D unresolved. V dropped 3 bases and J dropped 2 bases, with 13 bases sitting between them. The V gene's germline CDR1 is SGHVS and CDR2 FNYEAQ. The CDR3 loop spans 15 amino acids. The CDR3 region is CASSLVRTEQETQYF. Here the CDR3 DNA reads TGTGCCAGCAGCTTGGTTCGAACAGAACAAGAGACCCAGTACTTC.

The sample holds a few counts of this clonotype. The chain combines TRBV5-1 with TRBJ2-6; 9 bases are a match to TRBD2. The J call may be faulty, since TRBJ2-7 better matches the DNA end. From germline, CDR1 is SGHRS and CDR2 YFSETQ. CDR3 length: 15 residues. CDR3 amino acids: CASSWREGASGEQYF. The DNA of the CDR3 is TGCGCCAGCAGCTGGCGGGAGGGGGCTTCTGGGGAGCAGTACTTC.

This clonotype was counted only a few times. This sequence joins TRBV7-6 and TRBJ2-7; TRBD2 is a possible D gene (5 bases). The J call may be incorrect, as the DNA end agrees better with TRBJ2-1. CDR3 length: 15 residues. From germline, CDR1 is SGHVS and CDR2 FNYEAQ. The CDR3 DNA is TGTGCCAGCAGCTTATCGGGATTGTCGGTGAATGAGCAGTTCTTC. Protein sequence: CASSLSGLSVNEQFF.

This clonotype has only one observation. The chain uses TRBV7-6 and TRBJ2-2; 10 nucleotides line up with TRBD2. This CDR3 is 16 amino acids long. Trimming at V came to 1 base and at J to 1 base, leaving 0 bases not matched to a gene. The germline V gene encodes CDR1 SGHVS and CDR2 FNYEAQ. The CDR3 loop is CASSLGTSGNTGELFF. The CDR3, as DNA: TGTGCCAGCAGCTTAGGGACTAGCGGGAACACCGGGGAGCTGTTTTTT.